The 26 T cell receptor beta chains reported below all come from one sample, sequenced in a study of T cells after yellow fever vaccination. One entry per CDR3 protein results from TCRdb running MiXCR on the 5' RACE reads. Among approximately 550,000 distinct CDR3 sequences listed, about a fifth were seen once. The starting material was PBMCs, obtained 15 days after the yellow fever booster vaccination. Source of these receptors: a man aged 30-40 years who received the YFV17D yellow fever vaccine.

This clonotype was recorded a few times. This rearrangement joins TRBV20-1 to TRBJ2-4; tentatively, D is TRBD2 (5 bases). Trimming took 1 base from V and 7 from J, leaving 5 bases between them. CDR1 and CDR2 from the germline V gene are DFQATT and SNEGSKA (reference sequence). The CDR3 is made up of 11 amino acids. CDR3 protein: CSARGGNIQYF. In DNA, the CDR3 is TGCAGTGCTAGAGGAGGGAACATTCAGTACTTC.

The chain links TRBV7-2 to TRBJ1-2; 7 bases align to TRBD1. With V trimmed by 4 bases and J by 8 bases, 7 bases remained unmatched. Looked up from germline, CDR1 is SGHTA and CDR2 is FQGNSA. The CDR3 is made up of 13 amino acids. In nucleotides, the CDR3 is TGTGCCAGCAGCTCGACAGGGATCTGGGGCTACACCTTC. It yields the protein CASSSTGIWGYTF. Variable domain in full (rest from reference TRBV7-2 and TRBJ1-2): GAGVSQSPSNKVTEKGKDVELRCDPISGHTALYWYRQSLGQGLEFLIYFQGNSAPDKSGLPSDRFSAERTGGSVSTLTIQRTQQEDSAVYLCASSSTGIWGYTFGSGTRLTVV.

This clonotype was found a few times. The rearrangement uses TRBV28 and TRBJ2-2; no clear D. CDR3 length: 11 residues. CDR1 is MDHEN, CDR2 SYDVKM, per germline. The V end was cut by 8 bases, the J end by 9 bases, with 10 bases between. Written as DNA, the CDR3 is TGTGCCAGCCGGACCTACAGGGAGCTGTTTTTT. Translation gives CASRTYRELFF.

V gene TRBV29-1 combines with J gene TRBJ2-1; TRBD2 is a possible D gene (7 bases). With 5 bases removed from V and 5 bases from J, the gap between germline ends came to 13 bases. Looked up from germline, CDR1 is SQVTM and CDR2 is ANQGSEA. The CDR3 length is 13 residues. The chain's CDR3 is CSVIQRDNNEQFF. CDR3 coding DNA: TGCAGCGTTATCCAGCGGGACAACAATGAGCAGTTCTTC.

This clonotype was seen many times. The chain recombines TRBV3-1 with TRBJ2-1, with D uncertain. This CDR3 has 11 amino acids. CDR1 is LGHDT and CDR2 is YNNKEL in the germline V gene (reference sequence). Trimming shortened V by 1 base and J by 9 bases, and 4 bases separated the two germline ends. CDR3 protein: CASSQVGEQFF. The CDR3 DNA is TGTGCCAGCAGCCAAGTTGGTGAGCAGTTCTTC.

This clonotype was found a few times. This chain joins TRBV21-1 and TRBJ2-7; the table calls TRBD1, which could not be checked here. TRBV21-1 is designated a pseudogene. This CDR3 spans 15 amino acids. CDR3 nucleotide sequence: TGTGCCAGCAGCATCCGGGACAGGGAATCATACGAGCAGTACTTC. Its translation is CASSIRDRESYEQYF.

As DNA, the CDR3 is TGTGCCAGCAGTTCCCCCGTCGTCCGAGCACTAGCGGGAGGTGAGCAGTTCTTC. This encodes CASSSPVVRALAGGEQFF. The rearrangement joins TRBV11-2 to TRBJ2-1, with 12 bases fitting TRBD2. The V and J ends lost 6 bases and 9 bases, in that order; junction bases with no gene match: 18. CDR1 and CDR2 from the germline V gene are SGHAT and FQNNGV. The CDR3 runs 18 residues.

CDR3 protein: CASSFSAGGGYNEQFF. DNA for the CDR3: TGTGCCAGCAGCTTTTCCGCCGGGGGCGGTTACAATGAGCAGTTCTTC. The chain couples TRBV7-2 to TRBJ2-1, with D perhaps matching TRBD1 or TRBD2 (6 bases each). Germline-derived CDR1 and CDR2 are SGHTA and FQGNSA. This CDR3 has 16 residues. Trimming took 3 bases from V and 4 from J, leaving 16 bases between them.

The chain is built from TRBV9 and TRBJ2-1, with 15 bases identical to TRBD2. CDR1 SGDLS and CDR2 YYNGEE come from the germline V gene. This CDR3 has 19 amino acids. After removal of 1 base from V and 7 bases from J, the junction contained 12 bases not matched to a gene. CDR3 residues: CASSVTGLAGGFTGNEQFF. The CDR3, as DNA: TGTGCCAGCAGCGTAACGGGACTAGCGGGAGGATTCACGGGGAATGAGCAGTTCTTC. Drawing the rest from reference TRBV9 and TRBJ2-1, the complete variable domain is DSGVTQTPKHLITATGQRVTLRCSPRSGDLSVYWYQQSLDQGLQFLIQYYNGEERAKGNILERFSAQQFPDLHSELNLSSLELGDSALYFCASSVTGLAGGFTGNEQFFGPGTRLTVL.

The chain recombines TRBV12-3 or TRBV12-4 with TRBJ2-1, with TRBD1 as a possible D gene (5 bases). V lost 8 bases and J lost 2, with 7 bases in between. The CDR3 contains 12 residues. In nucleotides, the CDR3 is TGTGCCAGCCAGGGCCCCTACAATGAGCAGTTCTTC. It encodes CASQGPYNEQFF.

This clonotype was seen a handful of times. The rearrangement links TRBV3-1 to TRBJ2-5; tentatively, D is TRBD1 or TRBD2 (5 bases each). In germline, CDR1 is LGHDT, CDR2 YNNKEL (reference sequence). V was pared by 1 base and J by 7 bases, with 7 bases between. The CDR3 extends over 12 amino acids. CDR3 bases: TGTGCCAGCAGCCAAGCTGGGGGGACCCAGTACTTC. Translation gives CASSQAGGTQYF.

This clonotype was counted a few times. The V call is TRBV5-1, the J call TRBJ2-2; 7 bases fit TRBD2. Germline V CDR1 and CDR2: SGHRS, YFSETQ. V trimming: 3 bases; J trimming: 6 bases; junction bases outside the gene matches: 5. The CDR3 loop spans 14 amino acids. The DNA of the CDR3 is TGCGCCAGCAGCTCTACTAGCGACGCCGGGGAGCTGTTTTTT. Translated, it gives CASSSTSDAGELFF.

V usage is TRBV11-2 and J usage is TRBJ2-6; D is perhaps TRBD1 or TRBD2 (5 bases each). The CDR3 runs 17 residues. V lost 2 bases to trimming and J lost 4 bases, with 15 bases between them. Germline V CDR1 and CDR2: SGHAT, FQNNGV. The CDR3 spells CASSLILPGAGANVLTF. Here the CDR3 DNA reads TGTGCCAGCAGCTTAATATTACCCGGGGCCGGGGCCAACGTCCTGACTTTC. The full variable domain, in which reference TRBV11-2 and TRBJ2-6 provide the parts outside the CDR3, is EAGVAQSPRYKIIEKRQSVAFWCNPISGHATLYWYQQILGQGPKLLIQFQNNGVVDDSQLPKDRFSAERLKGVDSTLKIQPAKLEDSAVYLCASSLILPGAGANVLTFGAGSRLTVL.

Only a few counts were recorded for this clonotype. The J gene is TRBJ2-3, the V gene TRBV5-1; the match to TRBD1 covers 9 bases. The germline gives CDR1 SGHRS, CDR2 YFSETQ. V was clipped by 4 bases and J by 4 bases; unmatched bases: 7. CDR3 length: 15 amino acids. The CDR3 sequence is CASSQTRQGADTQYF. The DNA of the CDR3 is TGCGCCAGCAGCCAAACCCGACAGGGGGCAGATACGCAGTATTTT.

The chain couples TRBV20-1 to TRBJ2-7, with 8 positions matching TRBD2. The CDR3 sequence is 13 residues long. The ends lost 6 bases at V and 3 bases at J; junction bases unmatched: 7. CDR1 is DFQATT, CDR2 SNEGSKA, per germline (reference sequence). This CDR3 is CSAPGLDRYEQYF. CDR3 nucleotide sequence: TGCAGTGCACCGGGACTAGATCGCTACGAGCAGTACTTC.

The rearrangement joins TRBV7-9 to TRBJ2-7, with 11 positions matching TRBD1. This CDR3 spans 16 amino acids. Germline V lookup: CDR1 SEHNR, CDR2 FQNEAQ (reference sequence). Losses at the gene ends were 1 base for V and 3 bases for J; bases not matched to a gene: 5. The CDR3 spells CASSLVTGQGVYEQYF. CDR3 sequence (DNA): TGTGCCAGCAGCTTAGTTACGGGACAGGGGGTCTACGAGCAGTACTTC.

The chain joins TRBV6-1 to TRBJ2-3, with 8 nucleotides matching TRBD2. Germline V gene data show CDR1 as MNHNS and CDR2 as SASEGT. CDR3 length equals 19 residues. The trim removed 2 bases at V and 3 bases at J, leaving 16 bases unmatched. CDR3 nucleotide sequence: TGTGCCAGCAGTGAAACTCTGGGCGGGAGGCCCTCTTTTACAGATACGCAGTATTTT. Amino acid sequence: CASSETLGGRPSFTDTQYF.

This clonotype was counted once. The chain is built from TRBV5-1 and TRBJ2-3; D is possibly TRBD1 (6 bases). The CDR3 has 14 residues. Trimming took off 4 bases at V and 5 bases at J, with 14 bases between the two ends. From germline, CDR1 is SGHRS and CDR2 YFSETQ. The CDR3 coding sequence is TGCGCCAGCAGCGCCCCAGGGGCGGTAGATACGCAGTATTTT. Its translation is CASSAPGAVDTQYF.

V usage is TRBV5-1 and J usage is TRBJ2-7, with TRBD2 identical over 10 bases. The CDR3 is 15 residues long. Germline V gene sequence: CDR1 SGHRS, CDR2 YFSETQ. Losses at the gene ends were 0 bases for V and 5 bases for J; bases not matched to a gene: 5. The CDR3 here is CASSLASGSFNEQYF. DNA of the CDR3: TGCGCCAGCAGCTTGGCTAGCGGGAGTTTTAACGAGCAGTACTTC. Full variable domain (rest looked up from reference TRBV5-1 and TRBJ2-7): KAGVTQTPRYLIKTRGQQVTLSCSPISGHRSVSWYQQTPGQGLQFLFEYFSETQRNKGNFPGRFSGRQFSNSRSEMNVSTLELGDSALYLCASSLASGSFNEQYFGPGTRLTVT.

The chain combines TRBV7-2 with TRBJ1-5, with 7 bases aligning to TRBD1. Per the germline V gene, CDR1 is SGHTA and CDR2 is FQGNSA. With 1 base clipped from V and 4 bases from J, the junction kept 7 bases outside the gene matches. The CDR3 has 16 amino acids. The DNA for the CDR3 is TGTGCCAGCAGCTTAGAAGGGGGCGACAGAAATCAGCCCCAGCATTTT. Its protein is CASSLEGGDRNQPQHF. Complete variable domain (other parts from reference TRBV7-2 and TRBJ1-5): GAGVSQSPSNKVTEKGKDVELRCDPISGHTALYWYRQSLGQGLEFLIYFQGNSAPDKSGLPSDRFSAERTGGSVSTLTIQRTQQEDSAVYLCASSLEGGDRNQPQHFGDGTRLSIL.

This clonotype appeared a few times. CDR3: CSASTGARGNQPQHF. The CDR3 DNA reads TGCAGTGCTAGTACAGGGGCGCGGGGCAATCAGCCCCAGCATTTT. The V call is TRBV20-1, the J call TRBJ1-5; 7 bases align to TRBD1. Germline V lookup: CDR1 DFQATT, CDR2 SNEGSKA (reference sequence). This CDR3 has 15 residues. The junction had 7 bases not matched to a gene; V was cut back by 3 bases and J by 2 bases.

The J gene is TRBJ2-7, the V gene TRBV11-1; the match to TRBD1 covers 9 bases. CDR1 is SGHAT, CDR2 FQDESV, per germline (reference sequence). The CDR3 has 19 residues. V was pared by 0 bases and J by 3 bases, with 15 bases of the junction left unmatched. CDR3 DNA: TGTGCCAGCAGCTTAGCCCTACTCCGCCGGGACAGGGTGGGCTACGAGCAGTACTTC. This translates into CASSLALLRRDRVGYEQYF.

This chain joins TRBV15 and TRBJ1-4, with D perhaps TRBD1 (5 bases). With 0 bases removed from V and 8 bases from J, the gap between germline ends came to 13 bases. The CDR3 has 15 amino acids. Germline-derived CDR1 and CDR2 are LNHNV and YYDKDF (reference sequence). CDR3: CATSRDLQVNEKLFF. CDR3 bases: TGTGCCACCAGCAGAGATTTACAGGTGAACGAAAAACTGTTTTTT.

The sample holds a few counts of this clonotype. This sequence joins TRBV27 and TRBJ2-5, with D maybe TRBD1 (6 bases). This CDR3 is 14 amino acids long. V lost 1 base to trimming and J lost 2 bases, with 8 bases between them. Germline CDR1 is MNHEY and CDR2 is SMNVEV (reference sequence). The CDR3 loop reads CASSLFGQQETQYF. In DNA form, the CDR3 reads TGTGCCAGCAGTTTATTTGGACAGCAAGAGACCCAGTACTTC.

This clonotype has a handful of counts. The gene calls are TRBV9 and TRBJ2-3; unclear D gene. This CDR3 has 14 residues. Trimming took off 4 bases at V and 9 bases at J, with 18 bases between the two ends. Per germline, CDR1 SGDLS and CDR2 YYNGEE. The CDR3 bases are TGTGCCAGCAGCCTTACCCTGACCCCCCAGACGCAGTATTTT. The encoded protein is CASSLTLTPQTQYF.

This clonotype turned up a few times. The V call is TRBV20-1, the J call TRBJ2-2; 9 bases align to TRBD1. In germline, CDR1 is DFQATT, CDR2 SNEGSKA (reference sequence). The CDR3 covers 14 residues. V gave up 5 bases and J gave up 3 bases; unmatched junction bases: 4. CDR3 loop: CSAVRDRDTGELFF. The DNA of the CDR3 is TGCAGTGCTGTAAGGGACAGGGACACCGGGGAGCTGTTTTTT.